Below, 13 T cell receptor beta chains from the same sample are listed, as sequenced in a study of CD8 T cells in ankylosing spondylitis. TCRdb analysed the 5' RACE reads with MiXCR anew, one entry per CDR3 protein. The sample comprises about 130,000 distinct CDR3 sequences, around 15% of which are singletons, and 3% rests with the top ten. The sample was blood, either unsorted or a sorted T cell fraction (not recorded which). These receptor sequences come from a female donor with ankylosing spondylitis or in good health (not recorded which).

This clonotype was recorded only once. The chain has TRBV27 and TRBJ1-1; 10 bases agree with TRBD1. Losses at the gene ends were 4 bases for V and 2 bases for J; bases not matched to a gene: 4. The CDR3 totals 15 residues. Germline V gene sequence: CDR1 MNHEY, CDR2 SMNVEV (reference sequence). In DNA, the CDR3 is TGTGCCAGCAGTTGGACGACAGGGGGCAACACTGAAGCTTTCTTT. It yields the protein CASSWTTGGNTEAFF.

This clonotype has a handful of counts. The CDR3 spells CASSLALNPSGTRGYEQYF. CDR3 nucleotides: TGTGCCAGCAGTTTAGCGCTAAACCCTAGTGGGACGCGGGGATACGAGCAGTACTTC. The chain employs TRBV12-3 or TRBV12-4 and TRBJ2-7; D is possibly TRBD2 (6 bases). The length of the CDR3 is 19 residues. V was trimmed by 0 bases and J by 4 bases, leaving 25 bases between them.

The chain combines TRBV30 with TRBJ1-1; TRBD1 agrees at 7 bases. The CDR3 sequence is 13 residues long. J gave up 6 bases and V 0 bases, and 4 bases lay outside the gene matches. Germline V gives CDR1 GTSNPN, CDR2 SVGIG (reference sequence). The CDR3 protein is CAWSVQGSAEAFF. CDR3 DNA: TGTGCCTGGAGTGTACAGGGGAGCGCTGAAGCTTTCTTT. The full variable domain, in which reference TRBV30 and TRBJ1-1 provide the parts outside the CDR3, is SQTIHQWPATLVQPVGSPLSLECTVEGTSNPNLYWYRQAAGRGLQLLFYSVGIGQISSEVPQNLSASRPQDRQFILSSKKLLLSDSGFYLCAWSVQGSAEAFFGQGTRLTVV.

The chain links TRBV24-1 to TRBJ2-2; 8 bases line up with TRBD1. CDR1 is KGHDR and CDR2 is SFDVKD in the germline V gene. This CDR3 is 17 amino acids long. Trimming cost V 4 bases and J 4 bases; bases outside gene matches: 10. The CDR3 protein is CATSDPTGQGATGELFF. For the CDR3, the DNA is TGTGCCACCAGTGACCCAACCGGACAGGGAGCCACCGGGGAGCTGTTTTTT.

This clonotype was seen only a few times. DNA of the CDR3: TGCAGTGCTAGAGATTTTCTCAGCGGGGGGCAAGAGACCCAGTACTTC. Residues: CSARDFLSGGQETQYF. The V call is TRBV20-1, the J call TRBJ2-5, with 9 bases matching TRBD2. Germline trimming cut 0 bases from V and 2 bases from J; bases unmatched to any gene: 7. Germline-derived CDR1 and CDR2 are DFQATT and SNEGSKA (reference sequence). The CDR3 runs to 16 residues.

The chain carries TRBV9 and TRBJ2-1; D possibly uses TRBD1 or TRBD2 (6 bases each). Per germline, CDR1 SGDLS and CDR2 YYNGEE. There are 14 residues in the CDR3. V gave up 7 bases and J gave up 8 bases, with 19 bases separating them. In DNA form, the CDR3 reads TGTGCCAGCGGTGTAGGGGGGAGGAAGGATGAGCAGTTCTTC. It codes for CASGVGGRKDEQFF.

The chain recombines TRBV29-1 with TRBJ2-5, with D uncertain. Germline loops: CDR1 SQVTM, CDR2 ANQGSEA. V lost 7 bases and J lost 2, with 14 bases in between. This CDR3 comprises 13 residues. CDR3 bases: TGCAGCGCCGAGAGGCAACAGCAAGAGACCCAGTACTTC. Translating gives CSAERQQQETQYF.

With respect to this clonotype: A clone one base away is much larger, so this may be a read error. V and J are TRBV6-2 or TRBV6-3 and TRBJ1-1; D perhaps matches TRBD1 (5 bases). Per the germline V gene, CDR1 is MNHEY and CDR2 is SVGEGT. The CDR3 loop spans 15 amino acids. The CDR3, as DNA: TGTACCAGCAGTCCAATAGGGACGCTGAACACTGAAGCTTTCTTT. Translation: CTSSPIGTLNTEAFF.

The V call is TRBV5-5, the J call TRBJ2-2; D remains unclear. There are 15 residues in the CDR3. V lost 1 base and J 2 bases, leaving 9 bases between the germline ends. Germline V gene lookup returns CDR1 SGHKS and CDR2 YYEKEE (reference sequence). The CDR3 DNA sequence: TGTGCCAGCAGCTTGTTTCCCCAAAACACCGGGGAGCTGTTTTTT. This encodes CASSLFPQNTGELFF.

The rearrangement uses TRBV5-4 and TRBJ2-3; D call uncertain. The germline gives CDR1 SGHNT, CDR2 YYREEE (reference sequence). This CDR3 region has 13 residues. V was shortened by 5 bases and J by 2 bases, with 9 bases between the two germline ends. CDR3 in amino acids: CASSPEYTDTQYF. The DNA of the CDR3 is TGTGCCAGCAGTCCAGAGTACACAGATACGCAGTATTTT.

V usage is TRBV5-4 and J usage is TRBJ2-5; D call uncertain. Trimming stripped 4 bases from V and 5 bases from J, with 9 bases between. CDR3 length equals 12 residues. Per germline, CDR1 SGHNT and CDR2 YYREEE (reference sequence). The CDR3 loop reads CASSVVAETQYF. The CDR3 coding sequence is TGTGCCAGCAGCGTAGTTGCGGAGACCCAGTACTTC.

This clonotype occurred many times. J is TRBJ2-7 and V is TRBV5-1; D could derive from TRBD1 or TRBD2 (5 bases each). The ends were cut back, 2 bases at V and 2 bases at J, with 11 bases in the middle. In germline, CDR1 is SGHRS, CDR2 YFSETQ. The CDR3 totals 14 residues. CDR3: CASSFRDGPYEQYF. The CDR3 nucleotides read TGCGCCAGCAGCTTCCGGGACGGACCCTACGAGCAGTACTTC.

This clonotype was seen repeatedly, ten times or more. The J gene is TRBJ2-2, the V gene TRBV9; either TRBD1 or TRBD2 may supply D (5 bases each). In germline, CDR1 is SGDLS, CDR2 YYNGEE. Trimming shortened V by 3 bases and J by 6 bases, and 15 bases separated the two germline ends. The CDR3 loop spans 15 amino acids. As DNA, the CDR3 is TGTGCCAGCAGCGAGGGACCGCTCCTCGCCGGGGAGCTGTTTTTT. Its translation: CASSEGPLLAGELFF. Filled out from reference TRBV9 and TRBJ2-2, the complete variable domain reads DSGVTQTPKHLITATGQRVTLRCSPRSGDLSVYWYQQSLDQGLQFLIQYYNGEERAKGNILERFSAQQFPDLHSELNLSSLELGDSALYFCASSEGPLLAGELFFGEGSRLTVL.